These 23 T cell receptor beta chains were sequenced from one sample in a study of OX40 agonist ivuxolimab in advanced cancers. The library was produced with the immunoSEQ multiplex PCR assay. TCRdb's version of the immuneACCESS table is confined to in-frame rearrangements and falls short of the full clone set. An unresolved V gene accounts for under half of the shortfall where checked; the remainder is of unknown origin. This sample is represented by 90,000 or so clones; approximately 89% of them were singletons. The ten largest make up about 0.81% of the sample. The material sequenced was CD4+ or CD8+ T cells sorted from blood, taken in a trial of the OX40 agonist ivuxolimab. The receptors originated from an adult with an advanced solid tumor such as melanoma, head and neck, liver or kidney cancer.

The V and J genes are TRBV6-1 and TRBJ2-2, with D unresolved. CDR3 length: 15 residues. Germline CDR1 reads MNHNS; CDR2 reads SASEGT. The V and J ends lost 2 bases and 1 base respectively, with 8 bases between them. CDR3 in amino acids: CASSELGRNTGELFF. The CDR3 bases are TGTGCCAGCAGTGAACTAGGCAGGAACACCGGGGAGCTGTTTTTT.

The gene calls are TRBV11-3 and TRBJ2-1, with D unclear. The CDR3 has 14 residues. V lost 3 bases and J lost 7, with 13 bases in between. Germline V gives CDR1 SGHNT, CDR2 YENEEA. CDR3 sequence: CASSLRLYGNEQFF. The CDR3 region has the DNA TGTGCCAGCAGCTTGCGGCTGTATGGGAATGAGCAGTTCTTC.

The J gene is TRBJ2-5, the V gene TRBV15; 10 bases match TRBD2. Losses at the gene ends were 5 bases for V and 5 bases for J; bases not matched to a gene: 11. The CDR3 spans 16 residues. The germline V gene has CDR1 LNHNV and CDR2 YYDKDF (reference sequence). CDR3 in DNA: TGTGCCACCAGCGAGGCTAGCGGGAGTGATGGCGAGACCCAGTACTTC. Its translation: CATSEASGSDGETQYF.

The CDR3 loop reads CASSSGTISPYEQYF. The CDR3 nucleotides read TGTGCCAGCAGCTCCGGGACTATTTCTCCCTACGAGCAGTACTTC. The gene calls are TRBV7-2 and TRBJ2-7; the match to TRBD2 covers 7 bases. The germline CDR1 and CDR2 sequences are SGHTA and FQGNSA. The V segment lost 4 bases and the J segment 2 bases; nucleotides outside the gene matches: 8. The CDR3 sequence is 15 residues long.

Of note for this clone: Within the sample, other DNA sequences also encode this same CDR3. J is TRBJ1-3 and V is TRBV7-9; no clear D. Germline CDR1 and CDR2: SEHNR and FQNEAQ (reference sequence). The CDR3 contains 17 residues. V gave up 5 bases and J gave up 0 bases, with 17 bases separating them. The CDR3 loop is CASSKGTMTSSGNTIYF. CDR3 sequence (DNA): TGTGCCAGCAGCAAGGGCACCATGACCAGCTCTGGAAACACCATATATTTT.

The chain joins TRBV28 to TRBJ2-5; 7 bases map to TRBD2. The J call may be mistaken, given a closer DNA end match to TRBJ2-7. Germline values: CDR1 MDHEN, CDR2 SYDVKM. There are 13 residues in the CDR3. The CDR3 DNA follows: TGTGCCGTTCAATCTAGCGGCACCTACGAGCAGTACTTC. This encodes CAVQSSGTYEQYF.

The rearrangement uses TRBV29-1 and TRBJ2-1; no definite D call. The CDR3 loop spans 12 amino acids. Germline values: CDR1 SQVTM, CDR2 ANQGSEA. V gave up 6 bases and J gave up 6 bases, with 12 bases separating them. The CDR3 reads CSVVPVGNEQFF. In DNA, the CDR3 is TGCAGCGTGGTCCCTGTGGGCAATGAGCAGTTCTTC.

The CDR3 nucleotides read TGTGCCAGCAGCGGGGACAGCATTAATAAGCAGTACTTC. Its protein product is CASSGDSINKQYF. The chain is built from TRBV7-2 and TRBJ2-7; 7 nucleotides align to TRBD1. Germline values: CDR1 SGHTA, CDR2 FQGNSA. Trimming took 5 bases from V and 8 from J; bases not matched to a gene: 9. The CDR3 has 13 amino acids.

The chain carries TRBV7-3 and TRBJ2-1; D uncertain. V lost 6 bases to trimming and J lost 9 bases, with 15 bases between them. CDR3 length equals 13 residues. CDR1 SGHTA and CDR2 FQGTGA come from the germline V gene. CDR3 residues: CASSGVSTGEQFF. CDR3 nucleotide sequence: TGTGCCAGCAGTGGGGTTAGCACGGGTGAGCAGTTCTTC.

Notes on this clone: The same CDR3 is also encoded by other DNA sequences in this sample. The chain links TRBV18 to TRBJ1-2; no reliable D call. V lost 2 bases to trimming and J lost 11 bases, with 12 bases between them. The CDR3 sequence is 12 residues long. CDR1 is KGHSH, CDR2 LQKENI, per germline. The CDR3, as DNA: TGTGCCAGCTCACCAAACAGTATCGGTTACACCTTC. Protein product: CASSPNSIGYTF.

The chain couples TRBV28 to TRBJ2-1; 11 nucleotides align to TRBD2. V gave up 7 bases and J gave up 5 bases; unmatched junction bases: 7. The CDR3 runs to 15 residues. Germline CDR1 reads MDHEN; CDR2 reads SYDVKM. In nucleotides, the CDR3 is TGTGCCAGCACTTTTAGCGGGAGGGCAAACAATGAGCAGTTCTTC. Its protein product is CASTFSGRANNEQFF.

The chain carries TRBV5-1 and TRBJ2-3, with a tentative D call TRBD1 (6 bases). The CDR3 is made up of 15 amino acids. Germline V lookup: CDR1 SGHRS, CDR2 YFSETQ. Trimming removed 4 bases from V and 2 bases from J, with 14 bases in between. The CDR3 region is CASSRYGQITDTQYF. CDR3 nucleotide sequence: TGCGCCAGCAGCCGCTACGGACAGATCACAGATACGCAGTATTTT. Using reference TRBV5-1 and TRBJ2-3 for the parts outside the CDR3, the full variable domain is KAGVTQTPRYLIKTRGQQVTLSCSPISGHRSVSWYQQTPGQGLQFLFEYFSETQRNKGNFPGRFSGRQFSNSRSEMNVSTLELGDSALYLCASSRYGQITDTQYFGPGTRLTVL.

J is TRBJ2-7 and V is TRBV11-3, with D possibly TRBD1 on 6 matching bases. Trimming left V 4 bases short and J 2 bases short, with 9 bases between. Germline loops: CDR1 SGHNT, CDR2 YENEEA. CDR3 length: 13 residues. The CDR3 DNA is TGTGCCAGCAGCTACAGGGTCCCCTACGAGCAGTACTTC. Protein product: CASSYRVPYEQYF.

The V and J genes are TRBV6-5 and TRBJ2-3; 9 positions match TRBD1. The CDR3 spans 15 residues. V lost 6 bases and J lost 4; bases outside the gene matches: 8. Germline V gene lookup returns CDR1 MNHEY and CDR2 SVGAGI. Here the CDR3 reads CASSRGQGGADTQYF. CDR3 coding DNA: TGTGCCAGCAGCCGGGGACAGGGTGGGGCAGATACGCAGTATTTT.

The V and J genes are TRBV5-1 and TRBJ2-3; D possibly corresponds to TRBD1 (5 bases). This CDR3 contains 14 residues. CDR1 is SGHRS and CDR2 is YFSETQ in the germline V gene. The V end was cut by 6 bases, the J end by 4 bases, with 15 bases between. The CDR3, as DNA: TGCGCCAGCACCGACAAGAAAGGGGCAGATACGCAGTATTTT. This gives the protein CASTDKKGADTQYF.

Here the CDR3 DNA reads TGTGCCAGCAGCCCAAGGGGAAGCACAGATACGCAGTATTTT. The encoded protein is CASSPRGSTDTQYF. This chain uses TRBV9 with TRBJ2-3, with a possible D match to TRBD1 (5 bases). V shed 4 bases and J shed 0 bases, with 9 bases lying between them. CDR3 length equals 14 residues. Germline lookup yields CDR1 SGDLS and CDR2 YYNGEE.

The chain links TRBV7-2 to TRBJ1-2; D possibly corresponds to TRBD1 (5 bases). The V gene lost 2 bases and the J gene lost 2 bases, with 12 bases spanning the gap. The CDR3 length is 15 residues. Germline lookup yields CDR1 SGHTA and CDR2 FQGNSA. CDR3 sequence (DNA): TGTGCCAGCAGCTTATCAGGGTACAGAAACTATGGCTACACCTTC. Protein: CASSLSGYRNYGYTF.

The chain uses TRBV4-3 and TRBJ2-2; TRBD2 might be the D (5 bases). CDR1 and CDR2 (germline): LGHNA, YSLEER. This CDR3 contains 15 residues. Trimming took off 4 bases at V and 1 base at J, with 10 bases between the two ends. The CDR3 DNA sequence: TGCGCCAGCAGCCGCAGACGGGAGAACACCGGGGAGCTGTTTTTT. It codes for CASSRRRENTGELFF.

V usage is TRBV7-2 and J usage is TRBJ2-7, with TRBD2 matching over 10 bases. The CDR3 sequence is 14 residues long. Germline V gives CDR1 SGHTA, CDR2 FQGNSA. Unmatched junction bases numbered 8, after V lost 5 bases and J lost 7 bases. This chain's CDR3 is CASSLLAGGREQYF. The CDR3, as DNA: TGTGCCAGCAGCCTATTAGCGGGAGGAAGAGAGCAGTACTTC.

The genes are TRBV28 and TRBJ1-5, with D unclear. V lost 9 bases to trimming and J lost 3 bases, with 15 bases between them. The CDR3 contains 14 residues. Germline CDR1 reads MDHEN; CDR2 reads SYDVKM. The DNA of the CDR3 is TGTGCCAGTAAGTTCGGGATTCACAATCAGCCCCAGCATTTT. It is translated as CASKFGIHNQPQHF. The full variable domain, its missing parts supplied by reference TRBV28 and TRBJ1-5, is DVKVTQSSRYLVKRTGEKVFLECVQDMDHENMFWYRQDPGLGLRLIYFSYDVKMKEKGDIPEGYSVSREKKERFSLILESASTNQTSMYLCASKFGIHNQPQHFGDGTRLSIL.

The chain has TRBV5-4 and TRBJ2-5; TRBD1 is a possible D gene (5 bases). Between the trimmed V and J ends, which lost 1 base and 3 bases, there was a span of 13 bases. The CDR3 extends over 15 amino acids. Germline lookup yields CDR1 SGHNT and CDR2 YYREEE (reference sequence). The CDR3, as DNA: TGTGCCAGCAGCTTGCCCCTGAACAGGAAAGAGACCCAGTACTTC. Translated, it gives CASSLPLNRKETQYF. Filled out from reference TRBV5-4 and TRBJ2-5, the complete variable domain reads ETGVTQSPTHLIKTRGQQVTLRCSSQSGHNTVSWYQQALGQGPQFIFQYYREEENGRGNFPPRFSGLQFPNYSSELNVNALELDDSALYLCASSLPLNRKETQYFGPGTRLLVL.

The chain carries TRBV18 and TRBJ1-1; 7 bases map to TRBD1. Germline lookup yields CDR1 KGHSH and CDR2 LQKENI. J gave up 6 bases and V 3 bases, and 16 bases lay outside the gene matches. CDR3 size: 17 residues. CDR3 loop: CASSPAGTAVQGAEAFF. DNA of the CDR3: TGTGCCAGCTCACCTGCCGGGACAGCGGTACAAGGGGCTGAAGCTTTCTTT. Full variable domain (remainder filled in from reference TRBV18 and TRBJ1-1): NAGVMQNPRHLVRRRGQEARLRCSPMKGHSHVYWYRQLPEEGLKFMVYLQKENIIDESGMPKERFSAEFPKEGPSILRIQQVVRGDSAAYFCASSPAGTAVQGAEAFFGQGTRLTVV.

This clone was counted between two and nine times. The rearrangement uses TRBV4-1 and TRBJ2-1; perhaps TRBD2 as D (6 bases). Trimming left V 0 bases short and J 0 bases short, with 18 bases between. In germline, CDR1 is MGHRA, CDR2 YSYEKL. This CDR3 spans 19 amino acids. The CDR3 here is CASSQERAFGGGSYNEQFF. The CDR3 nucleotides are TGCGCCAGCAGCCAAGAAAGGGCCTTCGGGGGAGGCTCCTACAATGAGCAGTTCTTC.